These 21 T cell receptor beta chains were all obtained from the same sample, sequenced in a study of CD8 T cells in ankylosing spondylitis. TCRdb reprocessed the 5' RACE reads with MiXCR, giving one entry per CDR3 protein. Here the sample spans 50,000 to 75,000 distinct CDR3 sequences, roughly 6.1% being singletons. The sample taken for sequencing was synovial fluid, either unsorted or a sorted T cell fraction (not recorded which). The receptor source for this set is a male donor with ankylosing spondylitis.

This clonotype has a count of ten or more. This chain joins TRBV5-1 and TRBJ2-7, with TRBD1 matching over 7 bases. CDR3 size: 14 residues. The germline CDR1 and CDR2 sequences are SGHRS and YFSETQ. The trim removed 4 bases at V and 7 bases at J, leaving 11 bases unmatched. In DNA form, the CDR3 reads TGCGCCAGCAGCGATGGGACAGCCTCGGTAGAGCAGTACTTC. Translated: CASSDGTASVEQYF.

This clonotype is medium-sized within its sample. V and J are TRBV29-1 and TRBJ1-5, with 7 bases lining up with TRBD1. The CDR3 is 14 residues long. The germline CDR1 and CDR2 sequences are SQVTM and ANQGSEA. The V segment lost 6 bases and the J segment 0 bases; nucleotides outside the gene matches: 5. The CDR3 reads CSVLQGDSNQPQHF. The CDR3 DNA reads TGCAGCGTGCTCCAGGGGGATAGCAATCAGCCCCAGCATTTT.

The chain recombines TRBV18 with TRBJ2-1, with 7 bases lining up with TRBD1. Trimming removed 1 base from V and 5 bases from J; junction bases left unmatched: 14. Germline assignment: CDR1 KGHSH and CDR2 LQKENI. The CDR3 runs to 18 residues. As DNA, the CDR3 is TGTGCCAGCTCACCACGTACTACAGGGGTACCGTACGACAATGAGCAGTTCTTC. Amino acid sequence: CASSPRTTGVPYDNEQFF.

V is TRBV6-2 or TRBV6-3 and J is TRBJ1-1, with D hard to call. This CDR3 spans 13 amino acids. CDR1 and CDR2 from the germline V gene are MNHEY and SVGEGT. The V end was cut by 2 bases, the J end by 3 bases, with 7 bases between. The CDR3 DNA reads as TGTGCCAGCAGTTACCTTTTGGACACTGAAGCTTTCTTT. It translates to CASSYLLDTEAFF.

This clonotype has only a few counts. An end of the junction differs from the germline gene, which may be a read error. The chain is built from TRBV28 and TRBJ1-5; maybe TRBD1 (6 bases). CDR3 length: 15 residues. Germline-derived CDR1 and CDR2 are MDHEN and SYDVKM. The CDR3 sequence: CASSVWEGGNQPQHF. CDR3 bases: TGTGCCAGCAGTGTATGGGAGGGGGGCAATCAGCCCCAGCATTTT. Based on the CDR3 plus reference TRBV28 and TRBJ1-5, the full variable domain is DVKVTQSSRYLVKRTGEKVFLECVQDMDHENMFWYRQDPGLGLRLIYFSYDVKMKEKGDIPEGYSVSREKKERFSLILESASTNQTSMYLCASSVWEGGNQPQHFGDGTRLSIL.

This chain links TRBV6-1 with TRBJ2-2; D perhaps matches TRBD1 (5 bases). CDR3 length: 15 residues. CDR1 and CDR2 (germline): MNHNS, SASEGT. The V gene lost 8 bases and the J gene lost 1 base, with 14 bases spanning the gap. The DNA for the CDR3 is TGTGCCAGCCAACCGGACATTTGGAACACCGGGGAGCTGTTTTTT. This sequence encodes CASQPDIWNTGELFF.

This clonotype showed up just a few times. The chain links TRBV5-4 to TRBJ2-1; no clear D. Trimming took off 0 bases at V and 7 bases at J, with 8 bases between the two ends. The CDR3 has 13 amino acids. Germline assignment: CDR1 SGHNT and CDR2 YYREEE (reference sequence). CDR3 DNA sequence: TGTGCCAGCAGCTTGGTCCAGGTAAATGAGCAGTTCTTC. The encoded protein is CASSLVQVNEQFF.

This clonotype was recorded many times. The gene calls are TRBV7-3 and TRBJ2-5; the match to TRBD2 covers 8 bases. Trimming cost V 5 bases and J 4 bases; bases outside gene matches: 12. Germline CDR1 reads SGHTA; CDR2 reads FQGTGA. The CDR3 totals 16 residues. The CDR3 sequence is CASSIGLATKVETQYF. In nucleotides, the CDR3 is TGTGCCAGCAGCATTGGACTAGCAACGAAAGTAGAGACCCAGTACTTC.

This clonotype occurred a few times. This rearrangement joins TRBV11-2 to TRBJ2-7; D is uncertain. Trimming pared 5 bases from V and 5 bases from J, leaving 13 bases between. This CDR3 has 13 amino acids. Per germline, CDR1 SGHAT and CDR2 FQNNGV. CDR3 DNA: TGTGCCAGCAGCCCCATTGGAATCAACGAGCAGTACTTC. Translated, it gives CASSPIGINEQYF.

This clonotype rates as medium-sized. The chain joins TRBV11-2 to TRBJ2-1; TRBD2 aligns across 9 bases. Germline V gene sequence: CDR1 SGHAT, CDR2 FQNNGV. This CDR3 is built from 14 residues. With V trimmed by 8 bases and J by 4 bases, 6 bases remained unmatched. The CDR3: CASRLAGSYNEQFF. Here the CDR3 DNA reads TGTGCCAGCCGCCTAGCGGGGTCTTACAATGAGCAGTTCTTC. Using reference TRBV11-2 and TRBJ2-1 for the parts outside the CDR3, the full variable domain is EAGVAQSPRYKIIEKRQSVAFWCNPISGHATLYWYQQILGQGPKLLIQFQNNGVVDDSQLPKDRFSAERLKGVDSTLKIQPAKLEDSAVYLCASRLAGSYNEQFFGPGTRLTVL.

This clonotype came up many times. V usage is TRBV28 and J usage is TRBJ2-5, with 10 bases lining up with TRBD2. The V and J ends lost 4 bases and 2 bases, in that order; junction bases with no gene match: 7. Germline assignment: CDR1 MDHEN and CDR2 SYDVKM. The CDR3 totals 16 residues. CDR3 amino acids: CASSSSGTSVQETQYF. DNA of the CDR3: TGTGCCAGCAGTTCTTCCGGGACTAGCGTACAAGAGACCCAGTACTTC.

This clonotype was recorded at least ten times. The chain is built from TRBV24-1 and TRBJ2-5; TRBD1 aligns across 9 bases. CDR1 and CDR2 (germline): KGHDR, SFDVKD. CDR3 length: 16 residues. J lost 3 bases, V lost 4 bases, and 8 bases had no gene match. CDR3 coding DNA: TGTGCCACCAGTGAGTTTAGTTGGGACAGGGAAGAGACCCAGTACTTC. This translates into CATSEFSWDREETQYF.

The CDR3 sequence: CASSYLAGMNTEAFF. The CDR3 coding sequence is TGTGCCAGCAGTTACTTGGCAGGGATGAACACTGAAGCTTTCTTT. The chain has TRBV6-5 and TRBJ1-1, with a tentative D call TRBD1 (5 bases). Germline CDR1 MNHEY, CDR2 SVGAGI. The length of the CDR3 is 15 residues. V was clipped by 1 base and J by 0 bases, with 9 bases between them.

This clonotype was observed many times. This sequence joins TRBV5-1 and TRBJ2-2; either TRBD1 or TRBD2 may fit D (6 bases each). Germline CDR1 reads SGHRS; CDR2 reads YFSETQ. The CDR3 covers 14 residues. Trimming shortened V by 2 bases and J by 3 bases, and 8 bases separated the two germline ends. The CDR3 reads CASSFGGDTGELFF. CDR3 bases: TGCGCCAGCAGCTTCGGGGGCGACACCGGGGAGCTGTTTTTT.

The CDR3 loop is CASSSSGPTYEQYF. CDR3 sequence (DNA): TGTGCCAGCTCCTCCAGCGGGCCAACCTACGAGCAGTACTTC. This rearrangement joins TRBV18 to TRBJ2-7; maybe TRBD2 (6 bases). The CDR3 loop spans 14 amino acids. V lost 6 bases to trimming and J lost 2 bases, with 14 bases between them. Germline V gene sequence: CDR1 KGHSH, CDR2 LQKENI.

The V gene is TRBV7-2, the J gene TRBJ2-7, with D unclear. V was shortened by 5 bases and J by 7 bases, with 15 bases between the two germline ends. The CDR3 consists of 13 residues. Per the germline V gene, CDR1 is SGHTA and CDR2 is FQGNSA. The CDR3 spells CASSTVVLREQYF. The CDR3 nucleotides are TGTGCCAGCAGCACTGTAGTCTTGAGAGAGCAGTACTTC.

This clonotype showed up many times. The chain uses TRBV6-1 and TRBJ2-2, with TRBD1 identical over 7 bases. V was pared by 8 bases and J by 1 base, with 4 bases of the junction left unmatched. The germline V gene encodes CDR1 MNHNS and CDR2 SASEGT. CDR3 length: 14 residues. CDR3 DNA sequence: TGTGCCAGCCGACAGGGTCGGAACACCGGGGAGCTGTTTTTT. Amino acid sequence: CASRQGRNTGELFF.

The rearrangement joins TRBV12-3 or TRBV12-4 to TRBJ2-1, with TRBD2 identical over 14 bases. V shed 6 bases, J shed 0 bases, and the junction held 4 bases outside the gene matches. The CDR3 sequence is 17 residues long. CDR3: CASSWTSGRLSYNEQFF. For the CDR3, the DNA is TGTGCCAGCAGCTGGACTAGCGGGAGGCTCTCCTACAATGAGCAGTTCTTC.

This clonotype was observed a handful of times. This chain uses TRBV7-9 with TRBJ2-3, with 8 bases aligning to TRBD1. Germline V lookup: CDR1 SEHNR, CDR2 FQNEAQ (reference sequence). Germline trimming cut 6 bases from V and 3 bases from J; bases unmatched to any gene: 8. This CDR3 spans 15 amino acids. The CDR3 region has the DNA TGTGCCAGCAGATTATCAGGGGGCCGGACAGATACGCAGTATTTT. Amino acid sequence: CASRLSGGRTDTQYF.

This clonotype has a handful of counts. The chain joins TRBV20-1 to TRBJ2-7; perhaps TRBD2 as D (6 bases). CDR3 size: 20 residues. V dropped 0 bases and J dropped 2 bases, with 29 bases sitting between them. Looked up from germline, CDR1 is DFQATT and CDR2 is SNEGSKA (reference sequence). The CDR3 coding sequence is TGCAGTGCTAGAGATCACTCAGGAGAGATCAGCCTAGCGCGTACCTACGAGCAGTACTTC. This codes for CSARDHSGEISLARTYEQYF.

This chain connects TRBV10-2 to TRBJ1-5; tentatively, D is TRBD1 (5 bases). The CDR3 loop spans 14 amino acids. The V gene's germline CDR1 is WSHSY and CDR2 SAAADI. V lost 0 bases to trimming and J lost 7 bases, with 10 bases between them. CDR3 loop: CASSESGVGQPQHF. For the CDR3, the DNA is TGCGCCAGCAGTGAGTCGGGGGTAGGGCAGCCCCAGCATTTT.